The 22 T cell receptor beta chains below were found in one sample sequenced in a study of shared clonotypes between healthy human individuals. TCRdb keeps only in-frame clones here, not all; method: immunoSEQ multiplex PCR. Of hundreds of thousands of clones listed, about two thirds are singletons. Sequencing used memory CD4+ T cells sorted from blood. Subset specified: CD45RA-negative fraction. The receptors stem from a woman in her thirties in good health.

This chain's CDR3 is CASSLGPPGLAYEQYF. The CDR3 DNA follows: TGTGCCAGCAGTTTAGGGCCACCGGGACTAGCCTACGAGCAGTACTTC. The J gene is TRBJ2-7, the V gene TRBV28; 8 positions agree with TRBD2. The CDR3 is 16 residues long. Germline CDR1 MDHEN, CDR2 SYDVKM. Losses at the gene ends were 2 bases for V and 2 bases for J; bases not matched to a gene: 8.

Note on this clone: The same CDR3 arises from other DNA sequences in this sample as well. V and J are TRBV6-5 and TRBJ2-5, with D hard to call. V was pared by 2 bases and J by 2 bases, with 6 bases between. CDR1 MNHEY and CDR2 SVGAGI come from the germline V gene. The CDR3 sequence is 13 residues long. The CDR3 loop reads CASSYTVQETQYF. The DNA for the CDR3 is TGTGCCAGCAGTTACACGGTGCAAGAGACCCAGTACTTC.

The chain links TRBV7-9 to TRBJ1-5; 8 positions agree with TRBD1. CDR3 size: 15 residues. Trimming cost V 5 bases and J 1 base; bases outside gene matches: 4. Per the germline V gene, CDR1 is SEHNR and CDR2 is FQNEAQ (reference sequence). The DNA for the CDR3 is TGTGCCAGCAGCCCACAGGGGGGGAGCAATCAGCCCCAGCATTTT. It encodes CASSPQGGSNQPQHF.

This clone turned up a few times. J is TRBJ1-1 and V is TRBV29-1; no definite D call. CDR3 length: 13 amino acids. Deletions cut 3 bases from V and 0 bases from J, with 8 bases between. Germline V gene sequence: CDR1 SQVTM, CDR2 ANQGSEA. CDR3 in DNA: TGCAGCGTTGAGGGCAGGATGAACACTGAAGCTTTCTTT. The encoded protein is CSVEGRMNTEAFF.

This chain uses TRBV19 with TRBJ1-1; no definite D call. CDR3 length: 13 residues. V lost 5 bases, J lost 5 bases, and 12 bases lay in between. Germline assignment: CDR1 LNHDA and CDR2 SQIVND (reference sequence). In DNA form, the CDR3 reads TGTGCCAGTAGTTACATCGGCGGGACTGAAGCTTTCTTT. This encodes CASSYIGGTEAFF.

This chain joins TRBV19 and TRBJ2-2, with 12 bases matching TRBD1. The CDR3 contains 15 residues. Germline V CDR1 and CDR2: LNHDA, SQIVND (reference sequence). J gave up 5 bases and V 9 bases, and 7 bases lay outside the gene matches. The CDR3 here is CASHRDRGRTGELFF. In DNA, the CDR3 is TGTGCCAGCCACCGGGACAGGGGGCGAACCGGGGAGCTGTTTTTT.

This chain connects TRBV10-3 to TRBJ2-3; D ambiguous. Germline V gives CDR1 ENHRY, CDR2 SYGVKD. This CDR3 is 18 amino acids long. Trimming cost V 0 bases and J 0 bases, with 16 bases left between them. The DNA of the CDR3 is TGTGCCATCAGTGAGTCGAAAGTCGGCAGCGCTAGCACAGATACGCAGTATTTT. It specifies CAISESKVGSASTDTQYF.

V gene TRBV2 combines with J gene TRBJ1-2, with 7 bases matching TRBD1. V lost 2 bases to trimming and J lost 4 bases; unmatched junction nucleotides: 7. The CDR3 has 15 residues. Germline loops: CDR1 SNHLY, CDR2 FYNNEI. The CDR3 spells CASSEQGEASYGYTF. CDR3 DNA: TGTGCCAGCAGTGAACAGGGGGAAGCTAGCTATGGCTACACCTTC.

The chain couples TRBV11-2 to TRBJ2-7; weak D call: TRBD1 (5 bases). The germline V gene has CDR1 SGHAT and CDR2 FQNNGV. V shed 7 bases and J shed 7 bases, with 17 bases lying between them. This CDR3 has 13 amino acids. The CDR3 DNA reads as TGTGCCAGCAACACAGCAGGGTTTAGAGAGCAGTACTTC. It is translated as CASNTAGFREQYF.

The chain joins TRBV5-1 to TRBJ2-7; 7 bases are shared with TRBD1. The junction had 10 bases not matched to a gene; V was cut back by 4 bases and J by 0 bases. Germline lookup yields CDR1 SGHRS and CDR2 YFSETQ. The CDR3 consists of 16 residues. This CDR3 is CASSQTRQGSSYEQYF. The CDR3 bases are TGCGCCAGCAGCCAGACCAGACAGGGCAGCTCCTACGAGCAGTACTTC.

To note about this clone: This is likely an artifact of a read error, given a far larger clone one base away. The J gene is TRBJ2-3, the V gene TRBV11-2; a possible D gene is TRBD2 (6 bases). Deletions cut 0 bases from V and 0 bases from J, with 7 bases between. Germline V lookup: CDR1 SGHAT, CDR2 FQNNGV. The length of the CDR3 is 15 residues. DNA for the CDR3: TGTGCCAGCAGCTTAGAGGGGACTAGCACAGATACGCAGTATTTT. This encodes CASSLEGTSTDTQYF.

This chain connects TRBV6-1 to TRBJ2-7; 8 nucleotides align to TRBD2. The CDR3 totals 14 residues. The germline CDR1 and CDR2 sequences are MNHNS and SASEGT. V gave up 6 bases and J gave up 0 bases; unmatched junction bases: 4. The CDR3, as DNA: TGTGCCAGCAGCCAGCGGGGGAGCTCCTACGAGCAGTACTTC. Encoded protein: CASSQRGSSYEQYF.

The chain uses TRBV14 and TRBJ2-1; D ambiguous. V shed 1 base and J shed 4 bases, with 11 bases lying between them. CDR3 length equals 15 residues. Looked up from germline, CDR1 is SGHDN and CDR2 is FVKESK. The CDR3 sequence: CASSQVLRMYNEQFF. CDR3 bases: TGTGCCAGCAGCCAAGTCTTGCGAATGTACAATGAGCAGTTCTTC. The whole variable domain, remainder taken from reference TRBV14 and TRBJ2-1, is EAGVTQFPSHSVIEKGQTVTLRCDPISGHDNLYWYRRVMGKEIKFLLHFVKESKQDESGMPNNRFLAERTGGTYSTLKVQPAELEDSGVYFCASSQVLRMYNEQFFGPGTRLTVL.

The rearrangement uses TRBV19 and TRBJ2-7, with no clear D. This CDR3 has 15 amino acids. Germline V gives CDR1 LNHDA, CDR2 SQIVND (reference sequence). Trimming cost V 5 bases and J 3 bases, with 17 bases left between them. The chain's CDR3 is CASSPKVAGNYEQYF. The CDR3 region has the DNA TGTGCCAGTAGTCCCAAGGTAGCTGGGAACTACGAGCAGTACTTC.

V gene TRBV30 combines with J gene TRBJ1-1; D ambiguous. CDR1 and CDR2 from the germline V gene are GTSNPN and SVGIG (reference sequence). V was clipped by 8 bases and J by 0 bases, with 16 bases between them. The CDR3 extends over 14 amino acids. The chain's CDR3 is CAVRNQLMNTEAFF. The CDR3 DNA follows: TGTGCCGTACGTAACCAGCTCATGAACACTGAAGCTTTCTTT.

The chain recombines TRBV29-1 with TRBJ1-1; 8 nucleotides match TRBD1. V dropped 6 bases and J dropped 2; count of bases not matched to a gene: 5. CDR1 is SQVTM, CDR2 ANQGSEA, per germline. This CDR3 comprises 13 residues. This chain's CDR3 is CSVRTGTNTEAFF. The CDR3 DNA sequence: TGCAGCGTGAGGACAGGGACCAACACTGAAGCTTTCTTT.

The V call is TRBV10-2, the J call TRBJ1-5; D not resolved. Trimming removed 0 bases from V and 7 bases from J, with 4 bases in between. The CDR3 is 12 amino acids. Germline V CDR1 and CDR2: WSHSY, SAAADI. CDR3 DNA: TGCGCCAGCAGTGAGTCTCGACAGCCCCAGCATTTT. Amino acids: CASSESRQPQHF.

The chain employs TRBV19 and TRBJ2-7; 9 positions match TRBD1. Germline V gene data show CDR1 as LNHDA and CDR2 as SQIVND (reference sequence). CDR3 size: 14 residues. Unmatched junction bases numbered 5, after V lost 2 bases and J lost 6 bases. CDR3 protein: CASSITGGKAEQYF. The CDR3 DNA follows: TGTGCCAGTAGTATAACAGGGGGCAAGGCCGAGCAGTACTTC.

The chain is built from TRBV27 and TRBJ1-1, with 8 bases identical to TRBD1. Germline CDR1 is MNHEY and CDR2 is SMNVEV (reference sequence). The V and J ends lost 5 bases and 0 bases, in that order; junction bases with no gene match: 8. This CDR3 has 16 amino acids. The CDR3 protein is CASSPRQGRLNTEAFF. The CDR3 nucleotides are TGTGCCAGCAGTCCCCGACAGGGGCGCTTGAACACTGAAGCTTTCTTT.

The chain is built from TRBV5-1 and TRBJ2-3, with 9 bases that match TRBD1. In germline, CDR1 is SGHRS, CDR2 YFSETQ. V lost 5 bases, J lost 0 bases, and 1 base stayed unmatched. The CDR3 extends over 14 amino acids. DNA of the CDR3: TGCGCCAGCAGACAGGGGGCTAGCACAGATACGCAGTATTTT. Protein product: CASRQGASTDTQYF. The full variable domain, with the rest looked up from reference TRBV5-1 and TRBJ2-3, is KAGVTQTPRYLIKTRGQQVTLSCSPISGHRSVSWYQQTPGQGLQFLFEYFSETQRNKGNFPGRFSGRQFSNSRSEMNVSTLELGDSALYLCASRQGASTDTQYFGPGTRLTVL.

This clone was seen only once. This chain links TRBV7-9 with TRBJ2-1; 10 nucleotides line up with TRBD2. Germline CDR1 and CDR2: SEHNR and FQNEAQ (reference sequence). V lost 1 base to trimming and J lost 7 bases; unmatched junction nucleotides: 7. The CDR3 sequence is 16 residues long. The CDR3, as DNA: TGTGCCAGCAGCTTAGATCCGGGACTAGCGAGTAATGAGCAGTTCTTC. It is translated as CASSLDPGLASNEQFF. The full variable domain, completed using reference TRBV7-9 and TRBJ2-1, is DTGVSQNPRHKITKRGQNVTFRCDPISEHNRLYWYRQTLGQGPEFLTYFQNEAQLEKSRLLSDRFSAERPKGSFSTLEIQRTEQGDSAMYLCASSLDPGLASNEQFFGPGTRLTVL.

The chain couples TRBV19 to TRBJ2-1; tentative D call: TRBD1 (6 bases). The ends were cut back, 4 bases at V and 1 base at J, with 11 bases in the middle. This CDR3 is built from 15 residues. Germline lookup yields CDR1 LNHDA and CDR2 SQIVND (reference sequence). In DNA, the CDR3 is TGTGCCAGTAGTAGACTGGGGGCTTCCTACAATGAGCAGTTCTTC. This codes for CASSRLGASYNEQFF.